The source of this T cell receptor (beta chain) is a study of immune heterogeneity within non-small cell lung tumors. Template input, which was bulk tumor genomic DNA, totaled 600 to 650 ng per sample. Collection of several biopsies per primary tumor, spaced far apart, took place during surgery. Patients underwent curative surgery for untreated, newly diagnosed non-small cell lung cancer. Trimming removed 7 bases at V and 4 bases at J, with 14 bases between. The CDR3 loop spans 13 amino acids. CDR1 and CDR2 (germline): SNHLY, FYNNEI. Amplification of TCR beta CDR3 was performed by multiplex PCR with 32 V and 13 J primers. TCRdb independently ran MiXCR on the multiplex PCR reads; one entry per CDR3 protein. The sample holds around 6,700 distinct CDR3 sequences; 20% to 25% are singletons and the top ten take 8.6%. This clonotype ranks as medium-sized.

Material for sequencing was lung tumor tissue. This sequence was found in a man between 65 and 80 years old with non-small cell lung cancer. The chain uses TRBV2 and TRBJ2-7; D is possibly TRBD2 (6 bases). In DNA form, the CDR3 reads TGTGCCAGCACCCCCGGACTATCATACGAGCAGTACTTC. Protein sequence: CASTPGLSYEQYF.